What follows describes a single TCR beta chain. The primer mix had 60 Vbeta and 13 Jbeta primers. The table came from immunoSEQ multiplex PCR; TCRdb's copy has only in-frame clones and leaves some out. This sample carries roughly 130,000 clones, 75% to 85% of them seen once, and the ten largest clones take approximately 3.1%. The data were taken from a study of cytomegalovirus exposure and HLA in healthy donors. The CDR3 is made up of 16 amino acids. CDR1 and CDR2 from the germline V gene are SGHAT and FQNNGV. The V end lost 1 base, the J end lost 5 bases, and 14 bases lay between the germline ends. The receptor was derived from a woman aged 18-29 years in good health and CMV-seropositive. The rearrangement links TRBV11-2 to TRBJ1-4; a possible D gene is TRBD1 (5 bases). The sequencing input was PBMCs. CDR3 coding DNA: TGTGCCAGCAGCTTAGGCAGGACCGCAGGGAATGAAAAACTGTTTTTT. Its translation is CASSLGRTAGNEKLFF. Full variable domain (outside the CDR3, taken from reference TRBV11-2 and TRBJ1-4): EAGVAQSPRYKIIEKRQSVAFWCNPISGHATLYWYQQILGQGPKLLIQFQNNGVVDDSQLPKDRFSAERLKGVDSTLKIQPAKLEDSAVYLCASSLGRTAGNEKLFFGSGTQLSVL.